This paragraph reports one TCR beta chain. Its target is not known. The sample comes from a study of healthy donors' naive CD4 and CD8 T cells. Broader study findings: Alpha and beta chains were sequenced in bulk without pairing. A reported CD4+/CD8+ bias affected most V and J genes in naive cells. CDR3 charge plus V and J genes appeared to account for roughly 12% of CD4/CD8 variance.

CD4+CD8-CD45RO-CD45RA+ cells were naive CD4+; CD8+CD4-CD45RA+CD27bright cells were naive CD8+. Starting from 500 ng of total RNA, TCR libraries were made with linear amplification. TCRdb processed the reads anew with MiXCR; each CDR3 protein has one entry. The sample yields around 180,000 distinct CDR3 sequences, 74% seen once. Germline V gene lookup returns CDR1 SGHRS and CDR2 YFSETQ. V shed 3 bases and J 4 bases; nucleotides not matched to a gene: 6. The CDR3 is 15 amino acids. This sequence joins TRBV5-1 and TRBJ1-1; 10 positions agree with TRBD1. The clonotype comes from a pool of human donors in good health; the sample pools cells from several healthy donors. The material sequenced was naive CD4+ and CD8+ T cells sorted from blood, pooled from several donors. For the CDR3, the DNA is TGCGCCAGCAGCTACCTGACAGGGGGCGTCACTGAAGCTTTCTTT. Translated, it gives CASSYLTGGVTEAFF.